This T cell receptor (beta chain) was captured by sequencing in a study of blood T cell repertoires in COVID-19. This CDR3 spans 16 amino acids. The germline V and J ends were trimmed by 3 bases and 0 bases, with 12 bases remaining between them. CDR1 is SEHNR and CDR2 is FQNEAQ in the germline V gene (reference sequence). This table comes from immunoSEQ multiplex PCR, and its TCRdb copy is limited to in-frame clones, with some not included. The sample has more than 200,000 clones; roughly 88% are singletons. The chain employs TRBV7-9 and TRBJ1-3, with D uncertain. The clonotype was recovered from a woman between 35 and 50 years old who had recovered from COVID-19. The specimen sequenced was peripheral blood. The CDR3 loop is CASSFSREISGNTIYF. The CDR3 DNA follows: TGTGCCAGCAGCTTTTCTCGAGAGATCTCTGGAAACACCATATATTTT.